This T cell receptor (beta chain) was observed in a study of T cells in Graves' hyperthyroidism and ophthalmopathy. About the study: The initial diagnosis was the point when peripheral blood was collected, ahead of any treatment. The study's findings and limits: Among thyroid clonotypes expanded above 0.001, most also appeared in blood.

Details on this clonotype: Its target is unknown.

Patients between 18 and 65 years old had hyperthyroidism, newly diagnosed and lasting under 2 months. Patients were excluded for uncontrolled infection, other autoimmune disease, pregnancy or lactation. V shed 5 bases and J 4 bases; nucleotides not matched to a gene: 6. The CDR3 runs to 15 residues. CDR1 and CDR2 from the germline V gene are MNHEY and SVGEGT. Amplification yielded TCR beta CDR3 regions, with RNA transcripts as the source. Carried out on the TCR CDR3, a first-round RT-PCR used the HTBI primer set. TCRdb passed the multiplex PCR reads through MiXCR, listing each CDR3 protein once. The sample holds about 270,000 distinct CDR3 sequences, 25% to 30% seen once.

The rearrangement joins TRBV6-2 or TRBV6-3 to TRBJ2-7, with 12 nucleotides matching TRBD1. Material: blood. This sequence was found in a man aged 40-49 years with Graves' hyperthyroidism that later progressed to Graves' ophthalmopathy. As DNA, the CDR3 is TGTGCCAGCAGTACCGGGACAGGGGGCGAATACGAGCAGTACTTC. Protein product: CASSTGTGGEYEQYF.